This T cell receptor beta chain was identified in a study of T cells after yellow fever vaccination (dated by TCRdb to 2018 to 2020). About the investigation overall: The SMART-Seq v4 Ultra Low Input RNA kit was used to prepare libraries from fractions with low cell numbers. To follow T-cell clones before and after both primary and booster YFV17D yellow fever vaccination, bulk TCR alpha and beta repertoires underwent longitudinal sequencing. Two healthy male donors, one aged 18 to 30 and one aged 30 to 40 years, made up the cohort. Blood was drawn at multiple timepoints before and after primary and secondary immunization, with bulk PBMC replicates and cell subsets isolated. What the work shows at the level of the full study, not this receptor alone: The secondary T-cell response was found to be weaker but faster than the primary response, with a peak reached on day 5 rather than on day 15. The study included only a couple of donors, which limits how far the findings can be generalized. Most clones expanded after primary vaccination (around 96% of CD4 and approximately 90% of CD8) were re-detected after the booster, suggesting that broad memory maintenance occurred. FACS-sorted repertoires could contain abundant contaminating clonotypes from the bulk population, so computational filtering was required. A small fraction of clonotypes showed up in both the CD4 and CD8 compartments, probably as a result of convergent recombination.

CDR1 is given as MNHNS and CDR2 as SASEGT, both from the germline V gene. V is pruned by 6 bases and J by 3 bases, leaving 9 bases of the junction without a gene match. The CDR3, cysteine through phenylalanine, is 16 amino acids long. The kept DNA is CDR3 alone, 48 bases in frame from the first base. The sample holds a few counts of this clonotype. This receptor's antigen is unknown. No base quality information exists; no much larger clone differs at one position. TCR cDNA was synthesized by 5'RACE template switching, through which a universal primer site and unique molecular identifiers were introduced. Priming of cDNA synthesis was performed from both the TCR alpha and TCR beta constant segments. Library amplification involved two PCR steps, and the second step added sample barcodes and sequencing adapters. Sequencing of libraries was done on Illumina HiSeq 2500 (2x100 bp) or NovaSeq (2x150 bp). Turning to the authors' computational methods: MIGEC was used to demultiplex reads and collapse the reads into UMI consensus sequences, and MiXCR was used for V(D)J alignment. Vaccine-responding clonotypes were identified with edgeR using replicate PBMC samples, with FDR below 0.01 and a log2 fold change above 5 up to day 15 being required. Each bulk clonotype was labeled CD4 or CD8 based on which sequenced repertoire, CD4 or CD8, contained the clonotype at higher abundance. TCRdb applied fastp at Q25 and MiXCR to the public reads, then kept only in-frame beta chains. Each CDR3 protein appears once, grouped with its most common genes and DNA. The V and J calls and clone size come from TCRdb's table, not from the authors' own analysis. Within this sample are about 320,000 distinct CDR3 sequences, with around 6.8% of them counted one time only. Roughly a sixth of the sample comes from the top ten.

Per the publication, the treatment or condition label means: live attenuated yellow fever vaccine strain. Two biological replicates of bulk PBMCs were collected at each blood-draw timepoint. PBMCs were isolated from peripheral blood using a standard Ficoll-Paque protocol. RNA was extracted with TriZol from bulk PBMCs, CD4 and CD8 fractions, and dextramer-positive and dextramer-negative fractions. The chain joins TRBV6-1 to TRBJ2-2, and TRBD2 aligns with 8 junction nucleotides. The TCR sequence derives from a man aged 18 to 29 who received the YFV17D yellow fever vaccine. The sample in question was PBMCs, obtained roughly 45 days after the first yellow fever vaccination. The encoded CDR3 is CASRVSGGGHTGELFF. The DNA is as follows: TGTGCCAGCAGGGTGAGCGGGGGAGGTCACACCGGGGAGCTGTTTTTT.